The source of this T cell receptor beta chain is a study of OX40 agonist ivuxolimab in advanced cancers. Study-level results: Relative to CD4+, CD8+ T cells held more expanded clones on average.

Remarks on this clone: Antigen unknown.

Here immunoSEQ multiplex PCR was the method, and the copy in TCRdb shows in-frame clones only, minus some. There are 35,000 to 55,000 clones in the sample; approximately 80% occur only once, and approximately 16% lies in the top ten. The CDR3 totals 16 residues. Germline V gene sequence: CDR1 SGHNT, CDR2 YENEEA. The V segment lost 5 bases and the J segment 4 bases; nucleotides outside the gene matches: 7. The chain joins TRBV11-3 to TRBJ2-7; 14 nucleotides align to TRBD2. The sequencing here drew on CD4+ or CD8+ T cells sorted from blood, taken in a trial of the OX40 agonist ivuxolimab. The receptor was isolated from an adult with an advanced solid tumor such as melanoma, head and neck, liver or kidney cancer. DNA of the CDR3: TGTGCCAGCAGCGACGGGACTAGCGGGAGAAGGTACGAGCAGTACTTC. As protein: CASSDGTSGRRYEQYF.